Each of the 15 T cell receptor beta chains below was sequenced from the same sample in a study of cytomegalovirus exposure and HLA in healthy donors. Both 60 Vbeta primers and 13 Jbeta primers went into the PCR. TCRdb's copy holds only in-frame clones and misses some; the assay was immunoSEQ multiplex PCR. The sample has 150,000 to 200,000 clones; 85% are singletons. Material: PBMCs. Every receptor here comes from a woman aged 50 to 65 in good health and CMV-seronegative.

V and J are TRBV6-1 and TRBJ1-5; D call uncertain. CDR3 size: 14 residues. CDR1 and CDR2 (germline): MNHNS, SASEGT. Trimming left V 5 bases short and J 5 bases short, with 13 bases between. This chain's CDR3 is CASSPGLNDQPQHF. CDR3 sequence (DNA): TGTGCCAGCAGTCCCGGTCTGAACGATCAGCCCCAGCATTTT.

This clone was picked up a small number of times. The chain links TRBV14 to TRBJ2-2, with 7 bases aligning to TRBD2. Trimming removed 2 bases from V and 4 bases from J; junction bases left unmatched: 13. From germline, CDR1 is SGHDN and CDR2 FVKESK. The CDR3 is 18 residues long. This CDR3 is CASSQYPSGIPFTGELFF. CDR3 sequence (DNA): TGTGCCAGCAGCCAATACCCTAGCGGAATCCCGTTCACCGGGGAGCTGTTTTTT.

This chain uses TRBV7-6 with TRBJ2-3, with no clear D. This CDR3 spans 14 amino acids. From germline, CDR1 is SGHVS and CDR2 FNYEAQ. Trimming took off 4 bases at V and 1 base at J, with 9 bases between the two ends. The CDR3 is CASSYRRGTDTQYF. CDR3 in DNA: TGTGCCAGCAGCTACAGACGAGGCACAGATACGCAGTATTTT.

The chain uses TRBV7-9 and TRBJ1-1, with 7 bases identical to TRBD1. CDR3 length: 14 amino acids. Germline V gene lookup returns CDR1 SEHNR and CDR2 FQNEAQ (reference sequence). V shed 6 bases and J 1 base; nucleotides not matched to a gene: 5. The CDR3 DNA reads TGTGCCAGCAGGGAATACAGGGGGAACACTGAAGCTTTCTTT. This translates into CASREYRGNTEAFF.

This sequence joins TRBV7-2 and TRBJ2-5, with 9 bases lining up with TRBD2. CDR3 length equals 14 residues. V lost 6 bases and J lost 1; bases outside the gene matches: 3. Germline V gene data show CDR1 as SGHTA and CDR2 as FQGNSA. This CDR3 is CASRATSGQETQYF. The CDR3, as DNA: TGTGCCAGCAGGGCGACTAGCGGCCAAGAGACCCAGTACTTC. Drawing the rest from reference TRBV7-2 and TRBJ2-5, the complete variable domain is GAGVSQSPSNKVTEKGKDVELRCDPISGHTALYWYRQSLGQGLEFLIYFQGNSAPDKSGLPSDRFSAERTGGSVSTLTIQRTQQEDSAVYLCASRATSGQETQYFGPGTRLLVL.

CDR3 bases: TGCAGCGCAACACTCGGGGGAAACACTGAAGCTTTCTTT. Its translation is CSATLGGNTEAFF. The gene calls are TRBV29-1 and TRBJ1-1; possibly TRBD1 for D (5 bases). The CDR3 covers 13 residues. Deletions cut 7 bases from V and 2 bases from J, with 14 bases between. Germline CDR1 and CDR2: SQVTM and ANQGSEA.

This sequence joins TRBV11-2 and TRBJ2-7, with TRBD1 identical over 8 bases. This CDR3 is built from 16 residues. CDR1 SGHAT and CDR2 FQNNGV come from the germline V gene. Trimming cost V 4 bases and J 2 bases; bases outside gene matches: 10. CDR3 loop: CASSSLRRQGPYEQYF. The CDR3 bases are TGTGCCAGCAGCTCACTCCGACGACAGGGGCCCTACGAGCAGTACTTC.

As to this clone: Other DNA sequences from this sample encode an identical CDR3 as well. This chain joins TRBV30 and TRBJ1-2; 7 bases are a match to TRBD1. With 2 bases clipped from V and 4 bases from J, the junction kept 4 bases outside the gene matches. Germline values: CDR1 GTSNPN, CDR2 SVGIG (reference sequence). The CDR3 has 13 amino acids. The DNA of the CDR3 is TGTGCCTGGAGTAGGGACAGACCCTATGGCTACACCTTC. The encoded protein is CAWSRDRPYGYTF.

The genes are TRBV18 and TRBJ1-1, with D hard to call. Deletions cut 0 bases from V and 1 base from J, with 12 bases between. Per germline, CDR1 KGHSH and CDR2 LQKENI. The CDR3 is made up of 16 amino acids. This chain's CDR3 is CASSPPLARTNTEAFF. The CDR3, as DNA: TGTGCCAGCTCACCACCGCTAGCCAGGACGAACACTGAAGCTTTCTTT. Supplemented by reference TRBV18 and TRBJ1-1, the full variable domain reads NAGVMQNPRHLVRRRGQEARLRCSPMKGHSHVYWYRQLPEEGLKFMVYLQKENIIDESGMPKERFSAEFPKEGPSILRIQQVVRGDSAAYFCASSPPLARTNTEAFFGQGTRLTVV.

The V gene is TRBV19, the J gene TRBJ2-7; 11 positions match TRBD2. Germline assignment: CDR1 LNHDA and CDR2 SQIVND (reference sequence). The CDR3 runs to 17 residues. With V trimmed by 4 bases and J by 1 base, 9 bases remained unmatched. Written as DNA, the CDR3 is TGTGCCAGTAGTAATTGGACTAGCGGGTTGGGTTCCTACGAGCAGTACTTC. Translating gives CASSNWTSGLGSYEQYF.

In DNA, the CDR3 is TGTGCCTGGAGCTTTAAGCGGGGCACAGATACGCAGTATTTT. Translation gives CAWSFKRGTDTQYF. The rearrangement links TRBV30 to TRBJ2-3; D perhaps matches TRBD2 (6 bases). The CDR3 sequence is 14 residues long. Germline CDR1 is GTSNPN and CDR2 is SVGIG (reference sequence). Trimming took 3 bases from V and 1 from J, leaving 11 bases between them.

The chain carries TRBV7-8 and TRBJ2-7; 8 bases agree with TRBD1. The CDR3 runs 14 residues. Unmatched junction bases numbered 3, after V lost 5 bases and J lost 0 bases. Germline V gene sequence: CDR1 SGHVS, CDR2 FQNEAQ. CDR3 amino acids: CASSPTGGSYEQYF. The DNA of the CDR3 is TGTGCCAGCAGCCCAACAGGGGGCTCCTACGAGCAGTACTTC. Full variable domain (missing parts from reference TRBV7-8 and TRBJ2-7): GAGVSQSPRYKVAKRGQDVALRCDPISGHVSLFWYQQALGQGPEFLTYFQNEAQLDKSGLPSDRFFAERPEGSVSTLKIQRTQQEDSAVYLCASSPTGGSYEQYFGPGTRLTVT.

The chain uses TRBV28 and TRBJ2-7, with D tentatively TRBD2 (5 bases). Germline V gene sequence: CDR1 MDHEN, CDR2 SYDVKM. The germline V and J ends were trimmed by 2 bases and 5 bases, with 19 bases remaining between them. There are 16 residues in the CDR3. The CDR3 region has the DNA TGTGCCAGCAGTTTAAGTATCCAGACTACTCGACACGAGCAGTACTTC. This gives the protein CASSLSIQTTRHEQYF. The variable domain in full, with the rest retrieved from reference TRBV28 and TRBJ2-7, is DVKVTQSSRYLVKRTGEKVFLECVQDMDHENMFWYRQDPGLGLRLIYFSYDVKMKEKGDIPEGYSVSREKKERFSLILESASTNQTSMYLCASSLSIQTTRHEQYFGPGTRLTVT.

The chain employs TRBV30 and TRBJ1-5, with 7 bases identical to TRBD1. Per the germline V gene, CDR1 is GTSNPN and CDR2 is SVGIG (reference sequence). The CDR3 spans 15 residues. Unmatched junction bases numbered 5, after V lost 3 bases and J lost 0 bases. CDR3 protein: CAWSGGQYSNQPQHF. As DNA, the CDR3 is TGTGCCTGGAGCGGGGGACAGTATAGCAATCAGCCCCAGCATTTT.

A single count supports this clone. V and J are TRBV7-9 and TRBJ2-1, with TRBD2 matching over 14 bases. The CDR3 sequence is 18 residues long. V gave up 0 bases and J gave up 7 bases; unmatched junction bases: 8. CDR1 SEHNR and CDR2 FQNEAQ come from the germline V gene (reference sequence). CDR3 DNA: TGTGCCAGCAGCTTAGCATTACCCGGGACTAGCGGGAGAAATGAGCAGTTCTTC. Translating gives CASSLALPGTSGRNEQFF.